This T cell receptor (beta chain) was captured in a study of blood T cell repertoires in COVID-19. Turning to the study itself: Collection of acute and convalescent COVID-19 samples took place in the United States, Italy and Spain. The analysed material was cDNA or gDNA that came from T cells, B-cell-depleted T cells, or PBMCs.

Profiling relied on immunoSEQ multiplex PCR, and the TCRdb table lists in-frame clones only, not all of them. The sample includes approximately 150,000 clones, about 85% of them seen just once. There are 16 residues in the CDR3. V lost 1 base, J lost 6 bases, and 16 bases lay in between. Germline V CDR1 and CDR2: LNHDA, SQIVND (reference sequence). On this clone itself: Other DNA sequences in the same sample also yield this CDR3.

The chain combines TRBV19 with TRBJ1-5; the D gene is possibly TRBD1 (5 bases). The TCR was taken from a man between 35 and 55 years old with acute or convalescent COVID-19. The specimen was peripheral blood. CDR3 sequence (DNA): TGTGCCAGTAGTATAGCCCACGGGGGTGGAGGTCAGCCCCAGCATTTT. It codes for CASSIAHGGGGQPQHF.